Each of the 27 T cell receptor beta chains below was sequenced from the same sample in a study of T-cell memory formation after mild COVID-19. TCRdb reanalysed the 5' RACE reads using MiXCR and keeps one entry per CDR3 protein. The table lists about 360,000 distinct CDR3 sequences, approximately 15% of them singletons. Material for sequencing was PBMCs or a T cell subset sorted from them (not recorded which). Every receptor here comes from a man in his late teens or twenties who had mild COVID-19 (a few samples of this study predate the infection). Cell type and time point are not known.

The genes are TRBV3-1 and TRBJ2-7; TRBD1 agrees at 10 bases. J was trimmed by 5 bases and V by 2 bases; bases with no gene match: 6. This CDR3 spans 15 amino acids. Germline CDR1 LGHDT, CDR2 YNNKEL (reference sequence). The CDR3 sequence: CASSQPTGGRNEQYF. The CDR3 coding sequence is TGTGCCAGCAGCCAACCGACAGGGGGCCGGAACGAGCAGTACTTC.

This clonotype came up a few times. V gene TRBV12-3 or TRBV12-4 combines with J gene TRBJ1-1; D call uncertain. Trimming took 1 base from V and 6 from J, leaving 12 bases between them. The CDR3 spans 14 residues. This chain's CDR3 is CASSLETSWSEAFF. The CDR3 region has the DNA TGTGCCAGCAGTTTAGAGACTAGTTGGTCTGAAGCTTTCTTT.

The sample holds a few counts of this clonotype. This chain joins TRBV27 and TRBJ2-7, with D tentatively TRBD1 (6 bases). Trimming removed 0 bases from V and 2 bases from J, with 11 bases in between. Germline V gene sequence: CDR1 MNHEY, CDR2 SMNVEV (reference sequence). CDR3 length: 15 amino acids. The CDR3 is CASSLSGSGAYEQYV. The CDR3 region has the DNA TGTGCCAGCAGTTTATCGGGATCAGGGGCCTACGAGCAGTACGTC.

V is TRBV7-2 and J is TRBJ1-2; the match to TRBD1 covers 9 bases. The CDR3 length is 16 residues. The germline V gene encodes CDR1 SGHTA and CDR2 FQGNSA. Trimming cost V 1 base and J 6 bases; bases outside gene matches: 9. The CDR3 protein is CASSLGTGAGSDGYTF. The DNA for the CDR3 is TGTGCCAGCAGCTTAGGGACAGGGGCAGGGAGCGATGGCTACACCTTC.

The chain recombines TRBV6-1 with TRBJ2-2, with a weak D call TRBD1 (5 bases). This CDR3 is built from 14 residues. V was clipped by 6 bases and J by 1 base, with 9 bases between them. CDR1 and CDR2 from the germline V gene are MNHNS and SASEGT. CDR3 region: CASRGRGNTGELFF. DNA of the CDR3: TGTGCCAGCAGGGGAAGGGGGAACACCGGGGAGCTGTTTTTT.

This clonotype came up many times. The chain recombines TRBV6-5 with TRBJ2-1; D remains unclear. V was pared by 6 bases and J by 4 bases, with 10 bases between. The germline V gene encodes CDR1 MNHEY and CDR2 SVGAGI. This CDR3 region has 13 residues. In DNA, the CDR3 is TGTGCCAGCAGGGCGGTGGGGTACAATGAGCAGTTCTTC. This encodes CASRAVGYNEQFF.

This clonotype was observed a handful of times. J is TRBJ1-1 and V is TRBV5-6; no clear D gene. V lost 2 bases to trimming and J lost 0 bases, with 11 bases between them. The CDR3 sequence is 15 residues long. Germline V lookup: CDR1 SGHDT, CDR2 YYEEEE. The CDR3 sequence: CASSLISRLNTEAFF. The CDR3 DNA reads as TGTGCCAGCAGCTTAATTTCCCGGTTGAACACTGAAGCTTTCTTT.

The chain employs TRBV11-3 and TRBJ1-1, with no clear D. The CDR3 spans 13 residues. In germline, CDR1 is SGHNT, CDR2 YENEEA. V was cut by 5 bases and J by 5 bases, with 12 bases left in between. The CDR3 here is CASSRGFGTEAFF. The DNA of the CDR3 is TGTGCCAGCAGCCGAGGGTTTGGGACTGAAGCTTTCTTT.

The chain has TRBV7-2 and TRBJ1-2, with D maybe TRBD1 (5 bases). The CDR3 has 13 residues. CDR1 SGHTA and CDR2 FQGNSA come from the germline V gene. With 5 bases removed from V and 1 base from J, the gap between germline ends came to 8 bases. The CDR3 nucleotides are TGTGCCAGCAGCCGGAGGGGTAACTATGGCTACACCTTC. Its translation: CASSRRGNYGYTF.

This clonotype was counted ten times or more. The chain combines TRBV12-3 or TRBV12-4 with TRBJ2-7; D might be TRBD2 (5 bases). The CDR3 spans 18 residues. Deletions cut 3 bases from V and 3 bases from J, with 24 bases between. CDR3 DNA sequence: TGTGCCAGCAGTTTCGGAGGTCCGCTCCGCCCATCTTTCTACGAGCAGTACTTC. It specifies CASSFGGPLRPSFYEQYF.

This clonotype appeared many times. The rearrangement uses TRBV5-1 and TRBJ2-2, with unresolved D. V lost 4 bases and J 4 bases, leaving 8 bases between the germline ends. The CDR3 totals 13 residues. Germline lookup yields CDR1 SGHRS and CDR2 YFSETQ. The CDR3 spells CASSDSFTGELFF. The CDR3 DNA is TGCGCCAGCAGCGACTCCTTCACCGGGGAGCTGTTTTTT.

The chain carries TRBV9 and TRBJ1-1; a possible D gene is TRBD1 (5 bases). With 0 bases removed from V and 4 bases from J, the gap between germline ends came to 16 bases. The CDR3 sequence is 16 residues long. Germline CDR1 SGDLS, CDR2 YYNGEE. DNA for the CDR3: TGTGCCAGCAGCGTAGGAGGAGGGGCAAAGGGCACTGAAGCTTTCTTT. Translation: CASSVGGGAKGTEAFF. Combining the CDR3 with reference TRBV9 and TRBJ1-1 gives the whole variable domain DSGVTQTPKHLITATGQRVTLRCSPRSGDLSVYWYQQSLDQGLQFLIQYYNGEERAKGNILERFSAQQFPDLHSELNLSSLELGDSALYFCASSVGGGAKGTEAFFGQGTRLTVV.

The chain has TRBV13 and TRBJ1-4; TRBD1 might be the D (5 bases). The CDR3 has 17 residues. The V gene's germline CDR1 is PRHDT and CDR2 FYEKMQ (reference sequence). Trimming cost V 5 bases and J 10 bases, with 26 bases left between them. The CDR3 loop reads CASSADFGPSPGGKLFF. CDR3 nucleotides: TGTGCCAGCAGCGCCGACTTCGGACCTTCCCCTGGGGGAAAACTGTTTTTT.

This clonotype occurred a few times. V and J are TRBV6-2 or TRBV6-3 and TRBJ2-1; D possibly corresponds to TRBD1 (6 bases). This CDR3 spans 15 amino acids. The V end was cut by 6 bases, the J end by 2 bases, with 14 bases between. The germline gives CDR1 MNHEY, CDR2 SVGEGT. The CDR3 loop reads CASRKGQLTYNEQFF. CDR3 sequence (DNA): TGTGCCAGCAGGAAAGGACAGTTGACCTACAATGAGCAGTTCTTC.

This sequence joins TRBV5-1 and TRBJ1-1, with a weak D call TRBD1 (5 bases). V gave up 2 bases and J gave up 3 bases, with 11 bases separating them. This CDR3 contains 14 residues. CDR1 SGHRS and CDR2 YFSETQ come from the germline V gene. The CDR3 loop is CASSLYRGDTEAFF. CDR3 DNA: TGCGCCAGCAGCTTATATAGGGGCGACACTGAAGCTTTCTTT.

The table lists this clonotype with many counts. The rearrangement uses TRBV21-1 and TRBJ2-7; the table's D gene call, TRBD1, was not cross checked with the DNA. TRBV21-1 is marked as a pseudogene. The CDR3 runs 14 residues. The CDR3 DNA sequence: TGTGCCAGCAGCAAAAGGGACAGCTCCTACGAGCAGTACGTC. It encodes CASSKRDSSYEQYV.

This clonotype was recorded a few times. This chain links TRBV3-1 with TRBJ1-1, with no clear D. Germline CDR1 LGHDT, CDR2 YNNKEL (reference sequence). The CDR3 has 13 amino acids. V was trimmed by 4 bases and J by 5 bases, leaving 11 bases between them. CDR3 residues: CASSREGRTEAFF. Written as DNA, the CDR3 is TGTGCCAGCAGCCGAGAGGGAAGGACTGAAGCTTTCTTT.

DNA of the CDR3: TGCGCCAGCAGCTTGGAGCCCGATCAGCCCCAGCATTTT. Its protein product is CASSLEPDQPQHF. The V and J genes are TRBV5-1 and TRBJ1-5; D uncertain. The CDR3 loop spans 13 amino acids. Germline lookup yields CDR1 SGHRS and CDR2 YFSETQ. Deletions cut 0 bases from V and 5 bases from J, with 6 bases between.

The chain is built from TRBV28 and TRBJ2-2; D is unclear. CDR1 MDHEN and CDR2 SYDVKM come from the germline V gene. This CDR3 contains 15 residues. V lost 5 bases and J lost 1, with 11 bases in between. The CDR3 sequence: CASSTIRVNTGELFF. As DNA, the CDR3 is TGTGCCAGCAGTACCATACGGGTGAACACCGGGGAGCTGTTTTTT.

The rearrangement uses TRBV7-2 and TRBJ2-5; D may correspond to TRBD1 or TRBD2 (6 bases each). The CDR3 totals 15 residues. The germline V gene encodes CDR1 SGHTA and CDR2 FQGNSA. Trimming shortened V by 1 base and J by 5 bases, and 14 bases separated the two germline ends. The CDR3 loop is CASSLVGWGAETQYF. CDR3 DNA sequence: TGTGCCAGCAGCTTAGTCGGGTGGGGGGCGGAGACCCAGTACTTC.

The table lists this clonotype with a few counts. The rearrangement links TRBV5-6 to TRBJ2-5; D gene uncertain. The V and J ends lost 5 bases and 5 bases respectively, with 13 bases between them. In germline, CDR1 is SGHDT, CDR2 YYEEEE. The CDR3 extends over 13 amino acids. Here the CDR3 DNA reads TGTGCCAGCAGTGTGAAGGGAAGGGAGACCCAGTACTTC. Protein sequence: CASSVKGRETQYF.

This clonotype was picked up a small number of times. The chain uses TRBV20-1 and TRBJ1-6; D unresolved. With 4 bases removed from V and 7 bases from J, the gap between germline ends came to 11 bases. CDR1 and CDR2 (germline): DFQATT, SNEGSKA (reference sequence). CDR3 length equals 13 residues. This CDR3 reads CSATARLNSPLHF. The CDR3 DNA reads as TGCAGTGCTACAGCCAGGCTCAATTCACCCCTCCACTTT.

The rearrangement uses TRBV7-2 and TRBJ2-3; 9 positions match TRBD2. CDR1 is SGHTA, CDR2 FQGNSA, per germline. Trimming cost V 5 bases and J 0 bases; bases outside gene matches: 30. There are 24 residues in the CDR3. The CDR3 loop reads CASSRLVVGASGETTRFSTDTQYF. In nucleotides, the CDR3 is TGTGCCAGCAGCCGACTCGTGGTGGGGGCTAGCGGGGAGACGACAAGATTTAGCACAGATACGCAGTATTTT.

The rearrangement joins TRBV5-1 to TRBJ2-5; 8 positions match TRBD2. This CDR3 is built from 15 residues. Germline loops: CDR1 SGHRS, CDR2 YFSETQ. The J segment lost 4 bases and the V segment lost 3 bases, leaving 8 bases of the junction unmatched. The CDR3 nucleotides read TGCGCCAGCAGCTCCAACGGGGGGGGCCGAGAGACCCAGTACTTC. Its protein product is CASSSNGGGRETQYF.

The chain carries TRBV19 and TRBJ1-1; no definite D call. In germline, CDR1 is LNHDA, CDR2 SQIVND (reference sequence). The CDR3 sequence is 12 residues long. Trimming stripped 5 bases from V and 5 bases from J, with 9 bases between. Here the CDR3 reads CASSRMGTEAFF. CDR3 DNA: TGTGCCAGTAGTCGCATGGGGACTGAAGCTTTCTTT.

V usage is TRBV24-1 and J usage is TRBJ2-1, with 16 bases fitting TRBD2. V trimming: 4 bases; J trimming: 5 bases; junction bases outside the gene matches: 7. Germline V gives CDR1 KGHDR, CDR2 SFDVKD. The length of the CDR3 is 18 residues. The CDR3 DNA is TGTGCCACCAGTGACTCGGGACTAGCGGGGGGGTCTAACAATGAGCAGTTCTTC. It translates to CATSDSGLAGGSNNEQFF.

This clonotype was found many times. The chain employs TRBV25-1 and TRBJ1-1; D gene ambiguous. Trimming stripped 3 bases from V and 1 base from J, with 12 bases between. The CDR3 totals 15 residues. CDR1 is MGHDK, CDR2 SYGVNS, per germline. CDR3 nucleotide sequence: TGTGCCAGCAGTGAGTCTAAGGACGCGAACACTGAAGCTTTCTTT. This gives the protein CASSESKDANTEAFF.